This T cell receptor beta chain appears in the sequencing data of a study of cytomegalovirus exposure and HLA in healthy donors. A multiplex PCR was run with 60 Vbeta primers and 13 Jbeta primers. Assay: immunoSEQ multiplex PCR; the TCRdb copy retains only in-frame clones and omits some. This sample contains under 200,000 clones. Concerning this clone itself: Its antigen is undetermined.

CDR3 length: 13 residues. V dropped 4 bases and J dropped 8 bases, with 15 bases sitting between them. Germline-derived CDR1 and CDR2 are SGHKS and YYEKEE (reference sequence). Broader study findings: Apparent HLA restriction characterized most CMV-associated TCR beta chains in a later analysis. Both high specificity and high sensitivity reportedly marked the classifier's diagnosis of cytomegalovirus status. Indistinguishable V segments such as TRBV6-2 and TRBV6-3 were excluded. TCR beta V- and J-gene trimming was later associated with a missense DCLRE1C variant.

V is TRBV5-5 and J is TRBJ1-1; D ambiguous. The sequenced sample consisted of PBMCs. This TCR was sampled from a young woman in good health and CMV-seropositive. CDR3 nucleotides: TGTGCCAGCAGCGTCGAAGCCTCCCGGGAAGCTTTCTTT. Translation: CASSVEASREAFF.